This T cell receptor beta chain comes out of a study of T cells after yellow fever vaccination (dated by TCRdb to 2018 to 2020). Turning to the overall study: Libraries from fractions with low cell numbers were prepared with the SMART-Seq v4 Ultra Low Input RNA kit. To follow T-cell clones before and after both primary and booster YFV17D yellow fever vaccination, bulk TCR alpha and beta repertoires underwent longitudinal sequencing. The cohort comprised two healthy male donors, one aged 18 to 30 and one aged 30 to 39 years. Blood was drawn at multiple timepoints before and after primary and secondary immunization, with bulk PBMC replicates and cell subsets isolated.

TCR cDNA was synthesized by 5'RACE template switching, which introduced a universal primer site and unique molecular identifiers. Priming for cDNA synthesis came from both the TCR alpha and TCR beta constant segments. Two PCR steps were used to amplify libraries, with sample barcodes and sequencing adapters being added in the second step. Sequencing of libraries was performed on Illumina HiSeq 2500 (2x100 bp) or NovaSeq (2x150 bp). As for the original processing: MIGEC handled demultiplexing of reads and collapsing into UMI consensus sequences, while MiXCR performed V(D)J alignment. Vaccine-responding clonotypes were defined with edgeR using replicate PBMC samples, requiring FDR below 0.01 and a log2 fold change above 5 up to day 15. Each bulk clonotype received a CD4 or CD8 identity based on whether the sequenced CD4 or CD8 repertoire contained that clonotype at higher abundance. The public reads were run again by TCRdb, first through fastp at Q25 and then through MiXCR, and only productive beta chains were kept. Every CDR3 protein is listed once, alongside the most common genes and DNA of its rows. TCRdb's processing, not the authors', yielded these V and J calls. The sample yields about 350,000 distinct CDR3 sequences; roughly 8.4% were counted once. The top ten clones comprise under 20% of the sample.

This clonotype was detected only a few times. Its antigen remains undetermined. No base quality values were provided; no much bigger clone lies one nucleotide off. Broad study findings and their caveats: After the booster, most of the clones that had expanded following primary vaccination were detected again (roughly 97% of CD4 and 85% to 90% of CD8), which suggests that memory was broadly maintained. Because only a couple of donors were included in the study, the extent to which the findings can be generalized is limited. Because abundant contaminating clonotypes from the bulk population could be contained in FACS-sorted repertoires, computational filtering was required. Compared with the primary T-cell response, the secondary T-cell response was faster but weaker, reaching its peak on day 5 rather than on day 15. A small share of clonotypes was detected in both CD4 and CD8 compartments, with the overlap likely arising from convergent recombination.

The sample's treatment or condition, from its label and the paper: live attenuated yellow fever vaccine strain. Two biological replicates of bulk PBMCs were collected at each blood-draw timepoint. PBMCs were isolated from peripheral blood using a standard Ficoll-Paque protocol. TriZol was used to extract RNA from bulk PBMCs, CD4 and CD8 fractions, and dextramer-positive and dextramer-negative fractions. The CDR3 holds 16 amino acids from the cysteine to the phenylalanine. Only the CDR3 portion is preserved as DNA: 48 bases, with reading frame beginning at the first base. V and J lose 0 bases and 4 bases, and a span of 12 bases separates them. CDR1 and CDR2 (LGHNA, YSLEER) derive from the germline V gene.

Sequenced here: PBMCs, sampled approximately 40 days after the first yellow fever vaccination. The rearrangement combines TRBV4-3 with TRBJ2-2; no D segment can be confidently identified. The receptor was derived from a young man who received the YFV17D yellow fever vaccine. The sequence in DNA is TGCGCCAGCAGCCAAGATCGATTAGAGGCCACCGGGGAGCTGTTTTTT. The translation is CASSQDRLEATGELFF.